The present TCR beta chain was sequenced within a study of early T cells in non-severe SARS-CoV-2 infection. In the study overall: The input, bulk RNA from unsorted whole blood, was sequenced, and chains were unpaired. Study observations and caveats: Anti-spike CD8 responses were favored in VDJdb matching, and private and CD4 specificities were missed.

This clonotype was counted between two and nine times. Its specificity is unknown. Individual cDNA molecules carried attached unique molecular identifiers. TCRdb re-analysed the 5' RACE reads in MiXCR, keeping a single row per CDR3 protein. The table records about 120,000 distinct CDR3 sequences, roughly 12% of them present only once. The source material was whole blood, sampled at baseline. The TCR sequence derives from an adult who was a healthcare worker with PCR-confirmed SARS-CoV-2 infection or an uninfected control (not recorded which).

This chain's CDR3 is CSVLPNTGELFF. The CDR3 region has the DNA TGCAGCGTTTTACCGAACACCGGGGAGCTGTTTTTT. This chain joins TRBV29-1 and TRBJ2-2, with D unclear. The CDR3 is 12 residues long. V gave up 5 bases and J gave up 0 bases, with 4 bases separating them. Germline values: CDR1 SQVTM, CDR2 ANQGSEA.